Reported below is one T cell receptor (beta chain). Its antigen is unknown. Repertoires were generated with immunoSEQ multiplex PCR, while TCRdb's copy carries only in-frame clones and drops some. The profile shows 90,000 or so clones, 92% of them singletons. The data were obtained in a study of OX40 agonist ivuxolimab in advanced cancers. This CDR3 is built from 14 residues. CDR1 and CDR2 from the germline V gene are MNHNS and SASEGT. The germline V and J ends were trimmed by 5 bases and 4 bases, with 12 bases remaining between them. Sampling of blood occurred at baseline, cycle 4 day 1, and cycle 7 day 1. Overall study findings and caveats: There was clonal expansion of CD4+ and CD8+ blood T cells by week 6 at 0.1 to 3.0 mg/kg. On average, CD8+ T cells had more expanded clones than CD4+.

The source of this sequence is an adult with an advanced solid tumor such as melanoma, head and neck, liver or kidney cancer. The chain is built from TRBV6-1 and TRBJ1-5, with D perhaps matching TRBD1 (6 bases). This sample comprised CD4+ or CD8+ T cells sorted from blood, obtained in a trial of the OX40 agonist ivuxolimab. CDR3 sequence reads: CASSPWQGNQPQHF. CDR3 coding DNA: TGTGCCAGCAGTCCCTGGCAGGGGAATCAGCCCCAGCATTTT.